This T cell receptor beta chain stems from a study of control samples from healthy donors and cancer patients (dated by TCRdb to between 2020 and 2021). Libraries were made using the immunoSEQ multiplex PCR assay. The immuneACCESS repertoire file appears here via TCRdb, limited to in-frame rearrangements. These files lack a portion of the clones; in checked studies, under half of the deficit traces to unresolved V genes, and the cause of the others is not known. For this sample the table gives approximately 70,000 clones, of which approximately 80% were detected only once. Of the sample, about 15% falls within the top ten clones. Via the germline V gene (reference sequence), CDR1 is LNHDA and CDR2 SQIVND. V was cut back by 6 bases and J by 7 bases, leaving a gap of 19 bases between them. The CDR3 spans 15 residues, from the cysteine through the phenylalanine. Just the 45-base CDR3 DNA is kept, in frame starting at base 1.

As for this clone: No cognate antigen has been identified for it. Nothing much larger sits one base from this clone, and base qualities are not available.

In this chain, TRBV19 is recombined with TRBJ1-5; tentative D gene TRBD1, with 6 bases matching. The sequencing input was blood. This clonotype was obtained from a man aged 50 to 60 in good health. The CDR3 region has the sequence CASSHSTGNRQPQHF. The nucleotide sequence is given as TGTGCCAGTAGCCATTCAACAGGGAACCGACAGCCCCAGCATTTT. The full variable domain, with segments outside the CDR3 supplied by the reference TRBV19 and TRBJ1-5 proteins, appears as DGGITQSPKYLFRKEGQNVTLSCEQNLNHDAMYWYRQDPGQGLRLIYYSQIVNDFQKGDIAEGYSVSREKKESFPLTVTSAQKNPTAFYLCASSHSTGNRQPQHFGDGTRLSIL.